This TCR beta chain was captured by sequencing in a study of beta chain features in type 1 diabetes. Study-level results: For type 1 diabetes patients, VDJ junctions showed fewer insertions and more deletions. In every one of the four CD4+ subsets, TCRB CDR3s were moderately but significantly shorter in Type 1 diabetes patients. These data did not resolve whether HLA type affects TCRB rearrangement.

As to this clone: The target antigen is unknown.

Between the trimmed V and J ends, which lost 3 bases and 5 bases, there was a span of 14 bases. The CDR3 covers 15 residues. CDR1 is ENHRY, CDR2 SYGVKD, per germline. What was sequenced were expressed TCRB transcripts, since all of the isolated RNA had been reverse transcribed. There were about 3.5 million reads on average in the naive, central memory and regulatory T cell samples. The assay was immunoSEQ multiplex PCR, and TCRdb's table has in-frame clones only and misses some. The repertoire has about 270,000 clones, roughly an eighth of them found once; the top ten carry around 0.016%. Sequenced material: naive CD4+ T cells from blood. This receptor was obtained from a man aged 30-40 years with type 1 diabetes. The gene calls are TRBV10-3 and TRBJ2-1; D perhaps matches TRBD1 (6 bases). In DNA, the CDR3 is TGTGCCATCAGTGACCAGGCAGGGACAAACAATGAGCAGTTCTTC. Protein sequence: CAISDQAGTNNEQFF.